These 17 T cell receptor beta chains share one sample of origin, sequenced in a study of vaccination and CD4 T cells after COVID-19 (dated by TCRdb to between 2022 and 2023). In the paper's terms, the treatment or condition label means: roughly 10-day PBMC culture with coronavirus spike peptide pools or control peptides (ViraFEST assay). CD4+ T cells from unexposed donors were collected before the COVID-19 pandemic (2011-2018). No antigen has been assigned to these receptors. Libraries were made using PCR. Sequencing instrument: Illumina iSeq 100. TCR sequencing of DNA from cultured CD4+ T cells used the Oncomine TCR Beta short-read assay at the Johns Hopkins FTIC core. The QIAamp micro DNA kit was used to extract genomic DNA from the cultured CD4+ T cells. TCRdb ran its own pipeline on the public reads, namely fastp trimming at Q25 and MiXCR clone calling, and kept in-frame beta chains. For every CDR3 protein sequence, its rows merge into one entry that carries the most common genes and DNA. For this sample there are over 8,500 distinct CDR3 sequences; more than 25% appear just once. About 23% of the sample is taken by the ten largest.

The material sequenced was CD4+ T cells from blood, cultured in vitro. The receptors originated from a human donor in good health.

This clonotype appeared a few times. This rearrangement joins TRBV7-8 to TRBJ1-5; D is uncertain. The CDR3 runs to 13 residues. Germline V lookup: CDR1 SGHVS, CDR2 FQNEAQ. Trimming removed 0 bases at V and 3 bases at J, with 3 bases between. The CDR3 DNA sequence: TGTGCCAGCAGCTTAGCCGACAATCAGCCCCAGCATTTT. The encoded protein is CASSLADNQPQHF.

V and J are TRBV30 and TRBJ1-1; D unclear. Germline V gene data show CDR1 as GTSNPN and CDR2 as SVGIG (reference sequence). Trimming stripped 4 bases from V and 0 bases from J, with 18 bases between. The CDR3 sequence is 16 residues long. The CDR3 nucleotides read TGTGCCTGGAAATCGTCTGGAGTATCCATGAACACTGAAGCTTTCTTT. Translating gives CAWKSSGVSMNTEAFF.

The V call is TRBV20-1, the J call TRBJ2-7; perhaps TRBD2 as D (5 bases). Trimming removed 0 bases from V and 6 bases from J, with 12 bases in between. Germline V gene lookup returns CDR1 DFQATT and CDR2 SNEGSKA (reference sequence). The CDR3 has 13 residues. CDR3 amino acids: CSARETTWAEQYF. The CDR3 DNA is TGCAGTGCTAGAGAGACTACCTGGGCCGAGCAGTACTTC.

The DNA for the CDR3 is TGTGCCAGTAGTATTATAGGGTCAGATACGCAGTATTTT. Residues: CASSIIGSDTQYF. This sequence joins TRBV19 and TRBJ2-3; D remains ambiguous. Deletions cut 3 bases from V and 4 bases from J, with 8 bases between. CDR1 and CDR2 (germline): LNHDA, SQIVND (reference sequence). The CDR3 has 13 amino acids.

This chain links TRBV6-2 or TRBV6-3 with TRBJ2-1; possibly TRBD1 for D (5 bases). This CDR3 comprises 12 residues. V lost 8 bases, J lost 9 bases, and 14 bases lay in between. Germline V gives CDR1 MNHEY, CDR2 SVGEGT. The CDR3 region is CASGEGVGEQFF. Here the CDR3 DNA reads TGTGCCAGCGGCGAAGGGGTGGGTGAGCAGTTCTTC.

The chain is built from TRBV6-5 and TRBJ1-2; 9 bases map to TRBD1. CDR3 length equals 12 residues. CDR1 and CDR2 (germline): MNHEY, SVGAGI. Trimming removed 2 bases from V and 8 bases from J; junction bases left unmatched: 0. The chain's CDR3 is CASSYTGGGYTF. The CDR3, as DNA: TGTGCCAGCAGTTACACAGGGGGCGGCTACACCTTC.

In this sample, this clonotype turned up a few times. J is TRBJ2-1 and V is TRBV14; D gene uncertain. This CDR3 spans 11 amino acids. V lost 4 bases to trimming and J lost 5 bases, with 3 bases between them. The germline V gene encodes CDR1 SGHDN and CDR2 FVKESK. The DNA of the CDR3 is TGTGCCAGCAGCCTACACAATGAGCAGTTCTTC. Its translation is CASSLHNEQFF.

The gene calls are TRBV6-1 and TRBJ1-1; 7 bases match TRBD1. CDR3 length: 14 residues. Germline values: CDR1 MNHNS, CDR2 SASEGT. The J segment lost 9 bases and the V segment lost 6 bases, leaving 13 bases of the junction unmatched. The CDR3 sequence is CASSRRGGRGKAFF. The DNA of the CDR3 is TGTGCCAGCAGCCGCAGGGGGGGCAGGGGAAAAGCTTTCTTT.

Worth noting for this clonotype: The conserved phenylalanine or tryptophan normally closing the CDR3 is absent here, so this likely arose from a read error. The rearrangement uses TRBV19 and TRBJ1-1, with D possibly TRBD1 on 5 matching bases. The ends were cut back, 5 bases at V and 5 bases at J, with 9 bases in the middle. This CDR3 is 12 amino acids long. CDR1 and CDR2 from the germline V gene are LNHDA and SQIVND (reference sequence). Written as DNA, the CDR3 is TGTGCCAGTAGTGACCGGGGGACTGAAGCTTTCTTA. This sequence encodes CASSDRGTEAFL.

This clonotype was observed a handful of times. The chain links TRBV30 to TRBJ2-7, with TRBD2 matching over 8 bases. The V gene's germline CDR1 is GTSNPN and CDR2 SVGIG (reference sequence). J was trimmed by 2 bases and V by 0 bases; bases with no gene match: 3. This CDR3 comprises 14 residues. As DNA, the CDR3 is TGTGCCTGGAGTGTGTCGGGGGGGCCCTACGAGCAGTACTTC. Encoded protein: CAWSVSGGPYEQYF.

The chain is built from TRBV5-5 and TRBJ2-5; D perhaps matches TRBD1 (5 bases). The CDR3 spans 18 residues. Trimming shortened V by 4 bases and J by 2 bases, and 24 bases separated the two germline ends. CDR1 and CDR2 (germline): SGHKS, YYEKEE (reference sequence). The CDR3 region is CASSLDAGHRITQETQYF. CDR3 nucleotide sequence: TGTGCCAGCAGCCTAGATGCAGGACATCGAATTACACAAGAGACCCAGTACTTC.

The chain has TRBV7-9 and TRBJ1-5, with D uncertain. The ends were cut back, 2 bases at V and 4 bases at J, with 9 bases in the middle. This CDR3 is 14 amino acids long. CDR1 and CDR2 from the germline V gene are SEHNR and FQNEAQ (reference sequence). This CDR3 is CASSLMTDNQPQHF. DNA for the CDR3: TGTGCCAGCAGCTTAATGACGGATAATCAGCCCCAGCATTTT.

J is TRBJ2-2 and V is TRBV7-8; tentatively, D is TRBD1 (5 bases). The CDR3 runs 15 residues. Trimming stripped 2 bases from V and 4 bases from J, with 11 bases between. Germline CDR1 is SGHVS and CDR2 is FQNEAQ. CDR3 DNA: TGTGCCAGCAGCTTAATCAGGGATCGCACCGGGGAGCTGTTTTTT. This gives the protein CASSLIRDRTGELFF.

Judged by abundance, this clonotype is medium-sized. The rearrangement links TRBV15 to TRBJ1-5, with 9 bases matching TRBD1. The CDR3 runs 18 residues. Germline values: CDR1 LNHNV, CDR2 YYDKDF (reference sequence). V was clipped by 3 bases and J by 4 bases; unmatched bases: 13. The CDR3 is CATSSRTGVGSWNQPQHF. CDR3 in DNA: TGTGCCACCAGCAGTAGGACAGGGGTAGGGAGTTGGAATCAGCCCCAGCATTTT.

This clonotype was found a few times. The rearrangement links TRBV12-3 or TRBV12-4 to TRBJ1-2, with D uncertain. Deletions cut 6 bases from V and 5 bases from J, with 16 bases between. The CDR3 spans 14 residues. CDR3 protein: CASSPAHDQYGYTF. The CDR3 DNA reads TGTGCCAGCAGCCCCGCGCACGATCAGTATGGCTACACCTTC.

This clonotype has a handful of counts. The chain uses TRBV28 and TRBJ2-7; no definite D call. The V and J ends lost 8 bases and 1 base respectively, with 12 bases between them. The germline V gene has CDR1 MDHEN and CDR2 SYDVKM. CDR3 length: 13 amino acids. In DNA form, the CDR3 reads TGTGCCAGCGATGGCGGCTTGTCCTACGAGCAGTACTTC. It specifies CASDGGLSYEQYF.

The chain employs TRBV27 and TRBJ2-2; TRBD2 matches 8 bases. CDR3 size: 16 residues. V gave up 2 bases and J gave up 7 bases; unmatched junction bases: 9. Germline V lookup: CDR1 MNHEY, CDR2 SMNVEV (reference sequence). The CDR3 region has the DNA TGTGCCAGCAGTTTAAACGGGAGGGCCTTGGACGGGGAGCTGTTTTTT. Translated, it gives CASSLNGRALDGELFF.